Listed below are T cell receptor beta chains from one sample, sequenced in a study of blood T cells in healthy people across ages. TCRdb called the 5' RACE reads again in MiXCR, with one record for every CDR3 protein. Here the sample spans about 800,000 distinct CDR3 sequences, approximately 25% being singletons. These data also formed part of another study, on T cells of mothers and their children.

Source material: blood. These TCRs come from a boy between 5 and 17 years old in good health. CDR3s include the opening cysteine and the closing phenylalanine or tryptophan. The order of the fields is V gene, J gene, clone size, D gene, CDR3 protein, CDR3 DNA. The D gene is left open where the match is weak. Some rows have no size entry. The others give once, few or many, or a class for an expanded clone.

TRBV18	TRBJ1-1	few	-	CASSQDSGEAFF	TGTGCCAGCTCCCAAGACAGCGGAGAAGCTTTCTTT
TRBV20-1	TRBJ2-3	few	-	CSAPGPNTDTQYF	TGCAGTGCTCCGGGACCCAACACAGATACGCAGTATTTT
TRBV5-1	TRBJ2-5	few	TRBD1	CASSMGVIGTGVYF	TGCGCCAGCAGCATGGGGGTCATCGGGACAGGGGTGTACTTC
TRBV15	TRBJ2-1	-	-	CATSRVYGEQFF	TGTGCCACCAGCAGAGTCTATGGTGAGCAGTTCTTC
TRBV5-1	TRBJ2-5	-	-	CASSLSNLGRETQYF	TGCGCCAGCAGTTTATCGAATCTAGGCAGAGAGACCCAGTACTTC
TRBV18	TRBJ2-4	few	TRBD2	CASSPSREGNIQYF	TGTGCCAGCTCACCCTCAAGGGAGGGGAACATTCAGTACTTC
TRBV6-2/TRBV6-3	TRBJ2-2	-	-	CASSYAGYTGELFF	TGTGCCAGCAGTTACGCGGGGTACACCGGGGAGCTGTTTTTT
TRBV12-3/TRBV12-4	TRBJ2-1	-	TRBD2	CASSPTLGGGQYNEQFF	TGTGCCAGCAGTCCTACCCTTGGCGGGGGGCAATACAATGAGCAGTTCTTC
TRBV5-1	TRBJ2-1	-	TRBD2	CASSLLTLAETYNEQFF	TGCGCCAGCAGCTTGTTAACGCTAGCGGAAACCTACAATGAGCAGTTCTTC
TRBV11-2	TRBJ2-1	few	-	CASSLDDAQGNEQFF	TGTGCCAGCAGCTTGGACGACGCGCAAGGCAATGAGCAGTTCTTC
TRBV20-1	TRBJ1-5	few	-	CSAREPKYSNQPQHF	TGCAGTGCTAGAGAACCGAAATATAGCAATCAGCCCCAGCATTTT
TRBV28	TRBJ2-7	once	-	CASIRASDTYEQYF	TGTGCCAGCATCAGGGCGTCAGATACCTACGAGCAGTACTTC
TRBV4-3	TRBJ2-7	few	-	CASSQDLGVEQYF	TGCGCCAGCAGCCAAGATTTGGGGGTCGAGCAGTACTTC
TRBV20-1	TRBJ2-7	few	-	CSARGYLNPNEQYF	TGCAGTGCTAGGGGCTACCTAAATCCCAACGAGCAGTACTTC
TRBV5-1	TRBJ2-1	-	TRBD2	CASSGGLSSYNEQFF	TGCGCCAGTTCGGGAGGCTTAAGCTCCTACAATGAGCAGTTCTTC
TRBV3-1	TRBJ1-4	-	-	CASSQDSGRDEKLFF	TGTGCCAGCAGCCAAGATTCGGGGAGGGATGAAAAACTGTTTTTT
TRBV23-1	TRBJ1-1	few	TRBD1	CASSQQGAGTEAFF	TGCGCCAGCAGTCAGCAGGGGGCTGGAACTGAAGCTTTCTTT